Listed below are T cell receptor beta chains from one sample, sequenced in a study of CD8+ T cells in alopecia areata. The repertoire was sequenced with immunoSEQ multiplex PCR; TCRdb's copy has only in-frame clones and lacks some. The sample includes around 82,000 clones, roughly 51% of them seen just once. Sequenced input: NKG2D-high CD8+ T cells sorted from blood. Receptors were obtained from a human donor with alopecia areata. Each CDR3 is given with its conserved first and last residue. The D gene is left open where the match is weak. The size field is filled for only some rows; it gives once, few, many or a size class.

>TRBD1|TRBV14|.|TRBJ2-1
TGTGCCAGCAGAGACAGGGGCTCCTACAATGAGCAGTTCTTC
CASRDRGSYNEQFF
>.|TRBV12-5|.|TRBJ2-1
TGTGCTAGTGGTTTGGTGCCCCTTAGCAGCTCCTACAATGAGCAGTTCTTC
CASGLVPLSSSYNEQFF
>.|TRBV7-9|few|TRBJ2-5
TGTGCCAGCAGCTTAGCGGGGCCCCAAGAGACCCAGTACTTC
CASSLAGPQETQYF
>.|TRBV29-1|.|TRBJ1-5
TGCAGCGTTGAGGTCGGCCGCAATCAGCCCCAGCATTTT
CSVEVGRNQPQHF
>.|TRBV27|.|TRBJ1-6
TGTGCCAGCAGTGAATGGGACAATAATTCACCCCTCCACTTT
CASSEWDNNSPLHF
>.|TRBV30|.|TRBJ2-7
TGTGCCTGGAGTGTAAATCGCTACGAGCAGTACTTC
CAWSVNRYEQYF
>.|TRBV7-9|.|TRBJ2-7
TGTGCCAGCAGCTTCGGGACGGGGAGGAGGGAGCAGTACTTC
CASSFGTGRREQYF
>.|TRBV19|.|TRBJ2-6
TGTGCCAGTCGAACTGGGGCCAACGTCCTGACTTTC
CASRTGANVLTF
>TRBD1|TRBV28|few|TRBJ2-1
TGTGCCAGCAGATGGACAGGGATCTCCTACAATGAGCAGTTCTTC
CASRWTGISYNEQFF
>.|TRBV6-1|.|TRBJ2-7
TGTGCCAGCAGGGCCGGGGCAGGGCAGTACGAGCAGTACTTC
CASRAGAGQYEQYF
>.|TRBV29-1|.|TRBJ1-3
TGCAGCGTTGAACAGGGAAACACCATATATTTT
CSVEQGNTIYF
>.|TRBV4-1|few|TRBJ2-5
TGCGCCAGCAGCCAAGCAGGGATCGAGACCCAGTACTTC
CASSQAGIETQYF
>TRBD1|TRBV29-1|.|TRBJ2-3
TGCAGCGGACAGGGTATAGATACGCAGTATTTT
CSGQGIDTQYF
>TRBD1|TRBV19|.|TRBJ1-5
TGTGCCAGTCGGACAGGGCTAAGCAATCAGCCCCAGCATTTT
CASRTGLSNQPQHF
>TRBD1|TRBV7-2|few|TRBJ1-2
TGTGCCAGCAGCGACCGGGACAGACAGGTCTTGGGGTATGGCTACACCTTC
CASSDRDRQVLGYGYTF
>TRBD2|TRBV4-3|.|TRBJ2-3
TGCGCCAGCAGCCAAGATCGGACTAGCGGATTCACAGATACGCAGTATTTT
CASSQDRTSGFTDTQYF
>.|TRBV28|.|TRBJ2-7
TGTGCCAGCAGTTCCGAAAGGCCAGCCGAGCAGTACTTC
CASSSERPAEQYF
>.|TRBV6-6|.|TRBJ2-3
TGTGCCAGCAGCCTGGGATATATGACAGATACGCAGTATTTT
CASSLGYMTDTQYF
>.|TRBV5-6|.|TRBJ1-5
TGTGCCAGCAGCGGAGGGGGCAATCAGCCCCAGCATTTT
CASSGGGNQPQHF
>TRBD1|TRBV27|.|TRBJ2-1
TGTGCCAGCAGTTTCGGCCAGGGGGAGTTCTTC
CASSFGQGEFF
>.|TRBV5-1|.|TRBJ2-1
TGCGCCAGCAGCTTGTATGGACGCAATGAGCAGTTCTTC
CASSLYGRNEQFF
>.|TRBV27|.|TRBJ2-7
TGTGCCAGCAGTTTAGCCGGGGACGAGCAGTACTTC
CASSLAGDEQYF
>TRBD1|TRBV9|.|TRBJ2-5
TGTGCCAGCAGCCCGCCGGGACAGGGTTCAACTACCCAGTACTTC
CASSPPGQGSTTQYF
>TRBD2|TRBV29-1|few|TRBJ2-7
TGCAGCGTTGAGGATCGCGGGAGGGCCGCCGAGCAGTACTTC
CSVEDRGRAAEQYF
>.|TRBV7-9|few|TRBJ2-7
TGTGCCAGCAGCGTATCGGTCAACTACGAGCAGTACTTC
CASSVSVNYEQYF
>TRBD2|TRBV2|.|TRBJ2-7
TGTGCCAGCATATATGCGGGAGGCTACGAGCAGTACTTC
CASIYAGGYEQYF
>.|TRBV4-1|.|TRBJ2-1
TGCGCCAGCAGCCAAAACTCCTACAATGAGCAGTTCTTC
CASSQNSYNEQFF
>.|TRBV5-5|few|TRBJ1-1
TGTGCCAGCAGCTTGGGTACAGGTACTGAAGCTTTCTTT
CASSLGTGTEAFF
>.|TRBV19|few|TRBJ2-7
TGTGCCAGTAGTAGCGGAGTCAGCTCCGTTTACGAGCAGTACTTC
CASSSGVSSVYEQYF
>.|TRBV6-6|.|TRBJ2-5
TGTGCCAGCTGTGCCGAACCGCAAGAGACCCAGTACTTC
CASCAEPQETQYF
>TRBD1|TRBV30|few|TRBJ2-5
TGTGCCTGGAGTGTACGTGGGACAGGGGGCGCAGAGACCCAGTACTTC
CAWSVRGTGGAETQYF
>.|TRBV11-2|.|TRBJ2-1
TGTGCCAGCAGCTTAGAGGTAGACCCTTCCTACAATGAGCAGTTCTTC
CASSLEVDPSYNEQFF
>.|TRBV7-9|.|TRBJ2-7
TGTGCCAGCAGCTTGGCCACAGGTCCAGACTACGAGCAGTACTTC
CASSLATGPDYEQYF
>.|TRBV29-1|.|TRBJ2-2
TGCAGCGTTGAAGACCTCACCGGGGAGCTGTTTTTT
CSVEDLTGELFF
>.|TRBV14|.|TRBJ2-7
TGTGCCAGCAGCCTCTTACAGGGCGCCCCTCTCTACGAGCAGTACTTC
CASSLLQGAPLYEQYF
>.|TRBV4-3|.|TRBJ2-4
TGCGCCAGCAGCCAAGGTGAAGGGTTTGGAAACATTCAGTACTTC
CASSQGEGFGNIQYF
>.|TRBV9|few|TRBJ2-5
TGTGCCAGCAGCCAGGGGTTTCCAGAGACCCAGTACTTC
CASSQGFPETQYF
>.|TRBV29-1|.|TRBJ2-7
TGCAGCGTTGGAAGGGGAGTCGGCGGGACCGCTTCCTACGAGCAGTACTTC
CSVGRGVGGTASYEQYF
>TRBD1|TRBV7-2|.|TRBJ1-2
TGTGCCAGCACCGGGACAGACGGTGCGTTTGGCTACACCTTC
CASTGTDGAFGYTF
>.|TRBV5-6|few|TRBJ2-5
TGTGCCAGCAGCTTGGTAGAGACCCAGTACTTC
CASSLVETQYF